Following are 2 T cell receptor beta chains from one sample sequenced in a study of shared clonotypes between healthy human individuals. This table comes from immunoSEQ multiplex PCR, and its TCRdb copy is limited to in-frame clones, with some not included. The sample lists roughly 410,000 clones, 90% to 97% seen once, with about 0.32% in the top ten. Sequenced sample: memory CD8+ T cells sorted from blood. Subset specified: CD45RO+ cells pooled with CCR7-negative TemRA cells. These receptors all stem from a man aged 25 to 40 in good health.

The chain has TRBV5-6 and TRBJ1-5, with D possibly matching TRBD1 (5 bases). The V end lost 2 bases, the J end lost 5 bases, and 11 bases lay between the germline ends. Germline V gives CDR1 SGHDT, CDR2 YYEEEE. This CDR3 comprises 14 residues. DNA of the CDR3: TGTGCCAGCAGCTTAGCCGGGGGTTATCAGCCCCAGCATTTT. Protein: CASSLAGGYQPQHF.

The rearrangement joins TRBV23-1 to TRBJ1-4; D is uncertain. TRBV23-1 is treated as an ORF (open reading frame) with a function not yet certain. V lost 1 base, J lost 7 bases, and 10 bases lay in between. The CDR3 loop spans 14 amino acids. As DNA, the CDR3 is TGCGCCAGCAGTCAATTGTGGCATCGTGAAAAACTGTTTTTT. Its protein product is CASSQLWHREKLFF.